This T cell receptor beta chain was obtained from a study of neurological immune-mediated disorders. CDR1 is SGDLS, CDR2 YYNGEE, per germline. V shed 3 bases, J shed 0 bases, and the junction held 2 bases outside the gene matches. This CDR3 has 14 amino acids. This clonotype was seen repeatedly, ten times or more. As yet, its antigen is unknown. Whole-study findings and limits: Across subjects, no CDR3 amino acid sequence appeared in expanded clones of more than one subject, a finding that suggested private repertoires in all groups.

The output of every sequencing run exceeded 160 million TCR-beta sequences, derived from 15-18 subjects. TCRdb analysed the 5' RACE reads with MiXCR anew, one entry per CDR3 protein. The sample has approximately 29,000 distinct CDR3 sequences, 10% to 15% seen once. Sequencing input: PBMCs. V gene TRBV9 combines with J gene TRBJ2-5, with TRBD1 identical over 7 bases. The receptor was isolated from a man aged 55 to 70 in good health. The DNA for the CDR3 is TGTGCCAGCAGCGAACAGGGGAACCAAGAGACCCAGTACTTC. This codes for CASSEQGNQETQYF. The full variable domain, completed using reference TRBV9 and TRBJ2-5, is DSGVTQTPKHLITATGQRVTLRCSPRSGDLSVYWYQQSLDQGLQFLIQYYNGEERAKGNILERFSAQQFPDLHSELNLSSLELGDSALYFCASSEQGNQETQYFGPGTRLLVL.